The 5 T cell receptor beta chains given below trace back to one sample, sequenced in a study of CD8 T cells in Susac syndrome. A quantity of roughly 0.5 to 1 ug RNA underwent reverse transcription using random hexamers. MiXCR, applied by TCRdb to the immunoSEQ multiplex PCR reads, yields one record per CDR3 protein. Of about 140,000 distinct CDR3 sequences listed, about 95% were seen once; the top ten hold 0.15% to 0.2%. The sample taken for sequencing was CD8+ T cells from PBMCs. The origin of the receptors is a human donor with Susac syndrome.

This clonotype was counted once. The chain recombines TRBV20-1 with TRBJ2-7, with a weak D call TRBD1 (6 bases). This CDR3 contains 14 residues. V was trimmed by 6 bases and J by 2 bases, leaving 17 bases between them. Germline V CDR1 and CDR2: DFQATT, SNEGSKA (reference sequence). In DNA form, the CDR3 reads TGCAGTGCCGACAGGAAAGTTAACACCTACGAGCAGTACTTC. Translated, it gives CSADRKVNTYEQYF.

V usage is TRBV6-5 and J usage is TRBJ2-1; D might be TRBD2 (6 bases). CDR1 MNHEY and CDR2 SVGAGI come from the germline V gene. The CDR3 runs to 16 residues. Deletions cut 2 bases from V and 0 bases from J, with 11 bases between. The CDR3 nucleotides are TGTGCCAGCAGTTACCATAGCGGAAACTCCTACAATGAGCAGTTCTTC. This codes for CASSYHSGNSYNEQFF.

This clonotype was recorded once. The chain joins TRBV4-1 to TRBJ2-7; the match to TRBD1 covers 9 bases. From germline, CDR1 is MGHRA and CDR2 YSYEKL. Unmatched junction bases numbered 3, after V lost 3 bases and J lost 3 bases. The CDR3 extends over 14 amino acids. The CDR3 DNA reads as TGCGCCAGCAGCCAGGGACAGGGCTACTACGAGCAGTACTTC. Translating it yields CASSQGQGYYEQYF.

The V and J genes are TRBV9 and TRBJ1-2; 10 bases agree with TRBD1. From germline, CDR1 is SGDLS and CDR2 YYNGEE. V shed 2 bases and J 8 bases; nucleotides not matched to a gene: 3. The CDR3 contains 13 residues. The CDR3 nucleotides are TGTGCCAGCAGCGTGTGGGACAGGGGAGGCTACACCTTC. Amino acid sequence: CASSVWDRGGYTF.

The V gene is TRBV7-9, the J gene TRBJ1-2, with 8 positions matching TRBD1. The V and J ends lost 5 bases and 6 bases, in that order; junction bases with no gene match: 8. The CDR3 extends over 14 amino acids. Germline-derived CDR1 and CDR2 are SEHNR and FQNEAQ (reference sequence). The CDR3 DNA sequence: TGTGCCAGCAGCGCTGGACAGGGCCTTAATGGCTACACCTTC. This translates into CASSAGQGLNGYTF.